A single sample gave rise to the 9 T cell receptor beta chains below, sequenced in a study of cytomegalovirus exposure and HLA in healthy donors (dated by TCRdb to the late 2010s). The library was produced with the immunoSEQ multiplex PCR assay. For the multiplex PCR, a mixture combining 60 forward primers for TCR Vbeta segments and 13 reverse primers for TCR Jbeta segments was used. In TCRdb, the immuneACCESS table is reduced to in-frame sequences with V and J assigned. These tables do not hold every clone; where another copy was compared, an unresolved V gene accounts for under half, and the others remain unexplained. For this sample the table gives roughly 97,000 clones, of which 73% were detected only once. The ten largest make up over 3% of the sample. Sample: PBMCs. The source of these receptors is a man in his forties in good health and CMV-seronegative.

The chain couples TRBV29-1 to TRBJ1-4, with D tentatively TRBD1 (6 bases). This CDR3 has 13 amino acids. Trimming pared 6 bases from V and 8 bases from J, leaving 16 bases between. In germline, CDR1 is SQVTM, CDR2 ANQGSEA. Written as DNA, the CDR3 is TGCAGCGTCGCTGGGGGGGCGCAGGAAAAACTGTTTTTT. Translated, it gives CSVAGGAQEKLFF.

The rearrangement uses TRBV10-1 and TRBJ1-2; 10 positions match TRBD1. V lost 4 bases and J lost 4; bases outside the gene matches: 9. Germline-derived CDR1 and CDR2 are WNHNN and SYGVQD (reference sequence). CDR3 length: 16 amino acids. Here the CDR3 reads CASSANKRTGGYGYTF. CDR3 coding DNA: TGCGCCAGCAGTGCTAATAAGAGGACAGGGGGCTATGGCTACACCTTC.

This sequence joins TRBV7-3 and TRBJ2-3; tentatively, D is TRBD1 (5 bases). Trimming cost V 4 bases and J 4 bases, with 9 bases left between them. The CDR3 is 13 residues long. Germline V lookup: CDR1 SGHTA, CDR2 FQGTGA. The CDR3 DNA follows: TGTGCCAGCAGCTCTGCAGGGCCAGATACGCAGTATTTT. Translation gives CASSSAGPDTQYF.

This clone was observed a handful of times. In nucleotides, the CDR3 is TGTGCCAGCAGCTCAGCCGGGTTCACAGATACGCAGTATTTT. It specifies CASSSAGFTDTQYF. V usage is TRBV7-2 and J usage is TRBJ2-3; D not certain. The ends were cut back, 4 bases at V and 2 bases at J, with 10 bases in the middle. Germline CDR1 is SGHTA and CDR2 is FQGNSA. There are 14 residues in the CDR3.

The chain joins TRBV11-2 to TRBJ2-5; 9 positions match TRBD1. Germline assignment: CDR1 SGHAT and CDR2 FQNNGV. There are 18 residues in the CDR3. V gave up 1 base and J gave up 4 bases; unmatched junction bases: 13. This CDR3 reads CASSLGTGATVLRETQYF. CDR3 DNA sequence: TGTGCCAGCAGCTTAGGGACAGGGGCCACGGTGCTGAGAGAGACCCAGTACTTC.

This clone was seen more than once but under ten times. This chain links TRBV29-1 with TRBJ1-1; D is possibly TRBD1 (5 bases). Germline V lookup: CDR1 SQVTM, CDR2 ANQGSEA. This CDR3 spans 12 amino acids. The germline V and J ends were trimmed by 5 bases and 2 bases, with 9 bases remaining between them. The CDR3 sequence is CSVNQGNTEAFF. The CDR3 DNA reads TGCAGCGTTAATCAGGGTAACACTGAAGCTTTCTTT.

The DNA of the CDR3 is TGTGCCAGCAGTCATAACTTAGCGGGGGCACACCAAGAGACCCAGTACTTC. Residues: CASSHNLAGAHQETQYF. The chain combines TRBV2 with TRBJ2-5, with 9 bases that match TRBD2. There are 17 residues in the CDR3. V dropped 5 bases and J dropped 0; count of bases not matched to a gene: 10. Germline V gene lookup returns CDR1 SNHLY and CDR2 FYNNEI.

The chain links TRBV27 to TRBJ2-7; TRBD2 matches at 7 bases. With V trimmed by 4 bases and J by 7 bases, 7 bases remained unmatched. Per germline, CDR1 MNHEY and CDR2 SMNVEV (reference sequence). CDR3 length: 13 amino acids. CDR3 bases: TGTGCCAGCAGTTCTGATCTGCGGGGGGAGCAGTACTTC. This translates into CASSSDLRGEQYF.

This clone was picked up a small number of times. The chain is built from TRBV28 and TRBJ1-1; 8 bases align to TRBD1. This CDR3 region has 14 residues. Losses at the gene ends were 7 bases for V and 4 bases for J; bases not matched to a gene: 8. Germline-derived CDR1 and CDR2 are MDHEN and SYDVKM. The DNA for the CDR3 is TGTGCCAGCACACGACAGGGGTGGTCCACTGAAGCTTTCTTT. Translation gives CASTRQGWSTEAFF.